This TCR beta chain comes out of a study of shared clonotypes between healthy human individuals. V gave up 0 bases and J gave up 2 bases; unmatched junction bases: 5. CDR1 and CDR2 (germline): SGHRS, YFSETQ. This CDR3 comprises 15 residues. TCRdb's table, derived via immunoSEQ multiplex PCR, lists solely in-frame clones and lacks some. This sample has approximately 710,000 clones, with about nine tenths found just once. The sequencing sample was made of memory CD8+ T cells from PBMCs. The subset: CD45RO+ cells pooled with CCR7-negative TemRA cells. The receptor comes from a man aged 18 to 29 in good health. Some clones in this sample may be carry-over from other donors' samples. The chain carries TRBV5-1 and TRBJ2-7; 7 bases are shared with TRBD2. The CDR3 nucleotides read TGCGCCAGCAGCTTGGCGGGCGGGAGAGCCTACGAGCAGTACTTC. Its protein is CASSLAGGRAYEQYF.